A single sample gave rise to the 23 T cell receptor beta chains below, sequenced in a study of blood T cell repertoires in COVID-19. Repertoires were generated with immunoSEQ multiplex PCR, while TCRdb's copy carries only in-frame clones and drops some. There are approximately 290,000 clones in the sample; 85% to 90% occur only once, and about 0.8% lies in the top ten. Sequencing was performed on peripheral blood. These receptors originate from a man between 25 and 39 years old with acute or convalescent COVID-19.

As DNA, the CDR3 is TGTGCCACCAGCAGAGATCAGGGAGGGCAGGAGCCCCAGCATTTT. It codes for CATSRDQGGQEPQHF. The J gene is TRBJ1-5, the V gene TRBV15, with a tentative D call TRBD1 (5 bases). The germline V gene has CDR1 LNHNV and CDR2 YYDKDF (reference sequence). Trimming removed 0 bases from V and 8 bases from J, with 14 bases in between. This CDR3 region has 15 residues. Based on the CDR3 plus reference TRBV15 and TRBJ1-5, the full variable domain is DAMVIQNPRYQVTQFGKPVTLSCSQTLNHNVMYWYQQKSSQAPKLLFHYYDKDFNNEADTPDNFQSRRPNTSFCFLDIRSPGLGDTAMYLCATSRDQGGQEPQHFGDGTRLSIL.

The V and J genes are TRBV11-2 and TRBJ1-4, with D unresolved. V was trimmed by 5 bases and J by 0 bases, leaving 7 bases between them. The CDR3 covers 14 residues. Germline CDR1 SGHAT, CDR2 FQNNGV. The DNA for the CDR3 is TGTGCCAGCAGCGCGACTGCAACTAATGAAAAACTGTTTTTT. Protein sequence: CASSATATNEKLFF.

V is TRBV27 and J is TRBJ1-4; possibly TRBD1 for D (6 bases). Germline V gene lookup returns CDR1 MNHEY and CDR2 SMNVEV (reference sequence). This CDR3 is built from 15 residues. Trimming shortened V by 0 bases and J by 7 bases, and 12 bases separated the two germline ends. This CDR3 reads CASSLSVQGSEKLFF. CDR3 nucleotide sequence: TGTGCCAGCAGTTTATCGGTACAGGGAAGTGAAAAACTGTTTTTT.

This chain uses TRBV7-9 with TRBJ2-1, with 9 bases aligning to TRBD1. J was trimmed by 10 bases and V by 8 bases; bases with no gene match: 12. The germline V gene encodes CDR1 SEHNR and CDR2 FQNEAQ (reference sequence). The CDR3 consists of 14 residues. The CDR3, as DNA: TGTGCCAGCCTCACCGGGACAGGGAATCGGGAGCAGTTCTTC. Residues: CASLTGTGNREQFF. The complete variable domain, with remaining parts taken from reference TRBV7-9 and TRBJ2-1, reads DTGVSQNPRHKITKRGQNVTFRCDPISEHNRLYWYRQTLGQGPEFLTYFQNEAQLEKSRLLSDRFSAERPKGSFSTLEIQRTEQGDSAMYLCASLTGTGNREQFFGPGTRLTVL.

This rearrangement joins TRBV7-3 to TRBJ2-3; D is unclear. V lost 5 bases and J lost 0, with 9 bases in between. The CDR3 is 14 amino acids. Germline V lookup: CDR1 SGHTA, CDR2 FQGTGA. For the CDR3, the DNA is TGTGCCAGCAGCAAAGCACAGAGCACAGATACGCAGTATTTT. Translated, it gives CASSKAQSTDTQYF.

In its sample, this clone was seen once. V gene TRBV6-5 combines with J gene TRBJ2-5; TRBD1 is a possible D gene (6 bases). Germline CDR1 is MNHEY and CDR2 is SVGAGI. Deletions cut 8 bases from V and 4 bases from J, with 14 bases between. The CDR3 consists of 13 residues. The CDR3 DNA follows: TGTGCCAGCGCCTACAGGGTCCGAGAGACCCAGTACTTC. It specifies CASAYRVRETQYF.

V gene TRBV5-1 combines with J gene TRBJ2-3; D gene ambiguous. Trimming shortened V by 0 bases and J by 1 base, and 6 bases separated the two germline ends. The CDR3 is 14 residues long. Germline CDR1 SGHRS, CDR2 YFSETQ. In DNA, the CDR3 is TGCGCCAGCAGCTTGGATCCGGGCACAGATACGCAGTATTTT. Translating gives CASSLDPGTDTQYF.

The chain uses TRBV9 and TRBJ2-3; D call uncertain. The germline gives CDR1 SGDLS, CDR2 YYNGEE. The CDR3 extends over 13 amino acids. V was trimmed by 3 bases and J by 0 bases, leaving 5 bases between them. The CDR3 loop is CASSATSTDTQYF. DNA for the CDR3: TGTGCCAGCAGCGCTACTAGCACAGATACGCAGTATTTT. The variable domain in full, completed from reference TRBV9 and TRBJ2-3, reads DSGVTQTPKHLITATGQRVTLRCSPRSGDLSVYWYQQSLDQGLQFLIQYYNGEERAKGNILERFSAQQFPDLHSELNLSSLELGDSALYFCASSATSTDTQYFGPGTRLTVL.

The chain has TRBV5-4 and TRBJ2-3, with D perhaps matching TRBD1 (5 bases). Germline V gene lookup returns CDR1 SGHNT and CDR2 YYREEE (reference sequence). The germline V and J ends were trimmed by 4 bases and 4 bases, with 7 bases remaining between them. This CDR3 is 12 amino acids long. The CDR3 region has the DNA TGTGCCAGCAGCAAGACAGCAGATACGCAGTATTTT. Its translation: CASSKTADTQYF.

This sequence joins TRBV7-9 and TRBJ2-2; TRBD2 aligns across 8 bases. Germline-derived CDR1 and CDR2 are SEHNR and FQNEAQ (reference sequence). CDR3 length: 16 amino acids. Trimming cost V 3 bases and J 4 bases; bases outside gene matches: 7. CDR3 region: CASSFMLAGPTGELFF. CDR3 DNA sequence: TGTGCCAGCAGCTTTATGCTAGCGGGCCCCACCGGGGAGCTGTTTTTT.

The CDR3 protein is CASSLDDWNEQFF. The CDR3, as DNA: TGTGCCAGCAGCCTGGACGACTGGAATGAGCAGTTCTTC. The chain couples TRBV5-4 to TRBJ2-1, with unresolved D. Trimming left V 4 bases short and J 7 bases short, with 12 bases between. CDR3 size: 13 residues. Per the germline V gene, CDR1 is SGHNT and CDR2 is YYREEE (reference sequence).

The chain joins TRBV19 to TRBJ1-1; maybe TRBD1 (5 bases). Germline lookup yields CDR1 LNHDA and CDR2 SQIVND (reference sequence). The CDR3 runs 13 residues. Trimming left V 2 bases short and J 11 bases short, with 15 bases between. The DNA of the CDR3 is TGTGCCAGTAGTATAAGTCGGTCGGGGGAGGCTTTCTTT. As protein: CASSISRSGEAFF.

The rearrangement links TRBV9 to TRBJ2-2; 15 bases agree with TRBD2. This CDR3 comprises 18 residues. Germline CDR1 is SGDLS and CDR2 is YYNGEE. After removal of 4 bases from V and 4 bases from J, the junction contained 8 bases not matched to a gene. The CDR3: CASSWTSGRVKGTGELFF. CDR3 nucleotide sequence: TGTGCCAGCAGCTGGACTAGCGGGAGGGTGAAGGGCACCGGGGAGCTGTTTTTT.

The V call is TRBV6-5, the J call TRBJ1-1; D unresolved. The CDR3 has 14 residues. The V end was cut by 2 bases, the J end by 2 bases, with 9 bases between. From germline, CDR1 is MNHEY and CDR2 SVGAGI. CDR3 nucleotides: TGTGCCAGCAGTTACAGACTCACAAACACTGAAGCTTTCTTT. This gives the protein CASSYRLTNTEAFF.

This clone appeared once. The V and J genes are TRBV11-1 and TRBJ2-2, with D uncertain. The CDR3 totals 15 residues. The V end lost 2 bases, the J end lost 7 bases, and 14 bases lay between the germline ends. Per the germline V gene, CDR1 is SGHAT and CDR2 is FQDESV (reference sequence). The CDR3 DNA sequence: TGTGCCAGCAGCTTATTGTCGCGGCTGGGCGGGGAGCTGTTTTTT. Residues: CASSLLSRLGGELFF.

The CDR3 DNA follows: TGTGCCAGTAGTAAACAGGGAAATCAGCCCCAGCATTTT. The encoded protein is CASSKQGNQPQHF. The V call is TRBV19, the J call TRBJ1-5; D possibly corresponds to TRBD1 (6 bases). CDR1 is LNHDA and CDR2 is SQIVND in the germline V gene (reference sequence). Trimming took off 4 bases at V and 4 bases at J, with 8 bases between the two ends. The CDR3 totals 13 residues. The full variable domain, with the rest looked up from reference TRBV19 and TRBJ1-5, is DGGITQSPKYLFRKEGQNVTLSCEQNLNHDAMYWYRQDPGQGLRLIYYSQIVNDFQKGDIAEGYSVSREKKESFPLTVTSAQKNPTAFYLCASSKQGNQPQHFGDGTRLSIL.

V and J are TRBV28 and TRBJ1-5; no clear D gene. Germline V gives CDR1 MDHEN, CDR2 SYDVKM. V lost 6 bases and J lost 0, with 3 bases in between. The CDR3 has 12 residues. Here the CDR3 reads CASSYSNQPQHF. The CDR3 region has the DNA TGTGCCAGCAGCTATAGCAATCAGCCCCAGCATTTT. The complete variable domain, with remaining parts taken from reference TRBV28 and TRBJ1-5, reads DVKVTQSSRYLVKRTGEKVFLECVQDMDHENMFWYRQDPGLGLRLIYFSYDVKMKEKGDIPEGYSVSREKKERFSLILESASTNQTSMYLCASSYSNQPQHFGDGTRLSIL.

CDR3 amino acids: CASSPGAGQGSGGGYTF. DNA for the CDR3: TGTGCCAGCAGCCCGGGCGCGGGACAGGGATCAGGGGGTGGCTACACCTTC. V is TRBV9 and J is TRBJ1-2; TRBD1 matches 9 bases. J was trimmed by 7 bases and V by 4 bases; bases with no gene match: 17. The CDR3 consists of 17 residues. Germline V gene sequence: CDR1 SGDLS, CDR2 YYNGEE.

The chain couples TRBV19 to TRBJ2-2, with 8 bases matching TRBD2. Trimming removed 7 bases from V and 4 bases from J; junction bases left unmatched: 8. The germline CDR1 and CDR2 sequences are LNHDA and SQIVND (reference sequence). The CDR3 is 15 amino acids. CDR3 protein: CASIREGVGTGELFF. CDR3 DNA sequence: TGTGCCAGTATCCGGGAGGGCGTTGGCACCGGGGAGCTGTTTTTT.

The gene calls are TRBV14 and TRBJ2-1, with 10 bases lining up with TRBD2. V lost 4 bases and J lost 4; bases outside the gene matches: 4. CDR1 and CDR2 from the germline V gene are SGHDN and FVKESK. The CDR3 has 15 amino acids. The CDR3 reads CASSPSAGGYNEQFF. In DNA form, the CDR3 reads TGTGCCAGCAGCCCATCAGCGGGAGGGTACAATGAGCAGTTCTTC.

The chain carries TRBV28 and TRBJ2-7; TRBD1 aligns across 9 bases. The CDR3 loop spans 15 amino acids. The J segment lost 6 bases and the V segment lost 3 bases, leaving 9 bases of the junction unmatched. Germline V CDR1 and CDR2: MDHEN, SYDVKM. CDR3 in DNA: TGTGCCAGCAGTTTCCTCCGGACAGGGGCATCCGAGCAGTACTTC. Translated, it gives CASSFLRTGASEQYF.

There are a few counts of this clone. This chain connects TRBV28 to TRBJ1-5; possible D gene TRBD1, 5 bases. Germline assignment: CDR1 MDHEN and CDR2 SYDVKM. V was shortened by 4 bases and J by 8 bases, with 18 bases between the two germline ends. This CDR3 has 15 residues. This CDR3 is CASSSSQGDNKPQHF. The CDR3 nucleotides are TGTGCCAGCAGTTCATCACAAGGGGATAATAAGCCCCAGCATTTT.

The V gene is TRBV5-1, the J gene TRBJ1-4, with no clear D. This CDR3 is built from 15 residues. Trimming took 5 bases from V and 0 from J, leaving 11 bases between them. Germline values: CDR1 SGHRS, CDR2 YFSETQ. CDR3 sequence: CASSSGRATNEKLFF. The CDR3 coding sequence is TGCGCCAGCAGTTCTGGGAGAGCAACTAATGAAAAACTGTTTTTT.